The rows below give T cell receptor beta chains drawn from one sample of a study of blood T cell repertoires in COVID-19. TCRdb's table, derived via immunoSEQ multiplex PCR, lists solely in-frame clones and lacks some. The sample has about 200,000 clones; approximately 86% are singletons. Material: PBMCs or T cells enriched from blood (not recorded which). The receptors originated from a woman aged 40 to 49 with acute COVID-19. CDR3s include the opening cysteine and the closing phenylalanine or tryptophan. The order of the fields is V gene, clone size, D gene, J gene, CDR3 protein, CDR3 DNA. A D gene is named only where the DNA matches it firmly. Clone size is shown for a subset of rows, as once, few, many or a class of expanded clone.

V: TRBV11-3; size: NA; D: TRBD2; J: TRBJ2-5; CDR3: CASSLGREGETQYF; DNA: TGTGCCAGCAGCTTGGGTCGGGAGGGGGAGACCCAGTACTTC
V: TRBV19; size: once; D: NA; J: TRBJ1-4; CDR3: CASQGGWWANEKLFF; DNA: TGTGCCAGCCAAGGGGGATGGTGGGCTAATGAAAAACTGTTTTTT
V: TRBV2; size: NA; D: TRBD2; J: TRBJ2-5; CDR3: CASIGGLAGGPFRETQYF; DNA: TGTGCCAGCATTGGAGGGCTAGCGGGAGGGCCGTTTAGAGAGACCCAGTACTTC
V: TRBV27; size: NA; D: TRBD1; J: TRBJ2-1; CDR3: CASSLGQAGDDEQFF; DNA: TGTGCCAGCAGTTTAGGACAGGCCGGTGACGATGAGCAGTTCTTC
V: TRBV19; size: NA; D: TRBD1; J: TRBJ2-1; CDR3: CASSQTGGMNEQFF; DNA: TGTGCCAGTAGTCAGACAGGGGGCATGAATGAGCAGTTCTTC
V: TRBV6-5; size: once; D: TRBD2; J: TRBJ2-7; CDR3: CASSLSGTYEQYF; DNA: TGTGCCAGCAGTCTCAGCGGGACCTACGAGCAGTACTTC
V: TRBV18; size: NA; D: NA; J: TRBJ1-1; CDR3: CASSPKLMTQTTGTEAFF; DNA: TGTGCCAGCTCACCAAAGTTAATGACCCAAACCACGGGCACTGAAGCTTTCTTT
V: TRBV15; size: NA; D: TRBD1; J: TRBJ1-1; CDR3: CATSRRQGESTEAFF; DNA: TGTGCCACCAGCAGACGACAGGGGGAGAGCACTGAAGCTTTCTTT
V: TRBV2; size: NA; D: TRBD1; J: TRBJ2-7; CDR3: CASSDPGGSSYEQYF; DNA: TGTGCCAGCAGTGATCCAGGGGGAAGCTCCTACGAGCAGTACTTC
V: TRBV9; size: NA; D: TRBD1; J: TRBJ1-2; CDR3: CASSGSRDRLNYGYTF; DNA: TGTGCCAGCAGCGGTAGTCGGGACAGACTTAACTATGGCTACACCTTC
V: TRBV7-8; size: few; D: TRBD1; J: TRBJ1-5; CDR3: CASSLLQGVTQPQHF; DNA: TGTGCCAGCAGCTTATTACAGGGGGTAACTCAGCCCCAGCATTTT
V: TRBV19; size: NA; D: TRBD1; J: TRBJ2-1; CDR3: CASTQGGQGGNEQFF; DNA: TGTGCCAGTACCCAAGGAGGACAGGGGGGTAATGAGCAGTTCTTC
V: TRBV28; size: NA; D: NA; J: TRBJ1-4; CDR3: CASSRLSTGMDEKLFF; DNA: TGTGCCAGCAGTCGACTTAGCACAGGGATGGATGAAAAACTGTTTTTT